The text below deals with one TCR beta chain. The antigen is not known. Produced via immunoSEQ multiplex PCR; TCRdb's table is partial and in-frame only. The sample has tens of thousands of clones, around 77% seen once. The source of the sample is a study of vaccination effects on CD4 cells after COVID-19. Study findings and constraints: Of the vaccine-induced clones from healthy vaccinees, merely 1 of 255 recognized common cold coronaviruses as well.

Under the ViraFEST assay, PBMC were stimulated with viral peptide pools so that antigen-specific CD4+ T cells expanded. Sequencing was performed afterwards. Culture proceeded for roughly ten days, and CD4+ T cells were then isolated. The study found no prior SARS-CoV-2 infection in the vaccine recipients, who tested negative for nucleocapsid antibodies. V lost 4 bases, J lost 7 bases, and 6 bases lay in between. Germline loops: CDR1 SGDLS, CDR2 YYNGEE. The CDR3 has 11 amino acids. The rearrangement joins TRBV9 to TRBJ2-1; D is possibly TRBD1 (5 bases). The TCR was taken from a human donor who received a COVID-19 vaccine. The sample here was CD4+ T cells from PBMCs cultured with HCoV-NL63 spike peptides, taken before COVID-19 vaccination. The CDR3 DNA is TGTGCCAGCAGCAGGGGAAATGAGCAGTTCTTC. It encodes CASSRGNEQFF. Variable domain in full (rest from reference TRBV9 and TRBJ2-1): DSGVTQTPKHLITATGQRVTLRCSPRSGDLSVYWYQQSLDQGLQFLIQYYNGEERAKGNILERFSAQQFPDLHSELNLSSLELGDSALYFCASSRGNEQFFGPGTRLTVL.